Listed below are T cell receptor beta chains from one sample, sequenced in a study of blood T cell repertoires in COVID-19. Using immunoSEQ multiplex PCR, the repertoire was profiled, and TCRdb retains in-frame clones only, with some absent. The sample lists 390,000 or so clones, around 89% occurring once. The sample was peripheral blood. Receptor source: a man aged 18 to 35 with active or convalescent COVID-19. Both conserved end residues are part of each CDR3. D genes are given only for firm matches. The size of a clone is reported for some rows only, either as once, few or many, or as a class for expanded clones.

j_call d_call clone_size v_call cdr3_nt cdr3_aa
TRBJ1-4 TRBD1 NA TRBV7-9 TGTGCCAGCAGCCCCGGGAAGGGGGCTATTTCACTGTTTTTT CASSPGKGAISLFF
TRBJ1-2 NA NA TRBV28 TGTGCCAGCAGTTTTGGCAGCTATGGCTACACCTTC CASSFGSYGYTF
TRBJ2-1 TRBD1 NA TRBV29-1 TGCAGCGTGGTAGGGACAGCCCTCTCCTACAATGAGCAGTTCTTC CSVVGTALSYNEQFF
TRBJ1-2 TRBD1 NA TRBV19 TGTGCCAGTAGTAATCCGACAGGGTCGCGTGGCTACACCTTC CASSNPTGSRGYTF
TRBJ1-4 NA NA TRBV6-2/TRBV6-3 TGTGCCAGCAGTTACGTTGCTTACAGAACAACTAATGAAAAACTGTTTTTT CASSYVAYRTTNEKLFF
TRBJ1-1 NA NA TRBV28 TGTGCCAGCAGTCCACGTAAGCCCAGGACTGAAGCTTTCTTT CASSPRKPRTEAFF
TRBJ2-7 TRBD2 NA TRBV24-1 TGTGCCACCATGAATAGCGGGGGTAACGAGCAGTACTTC CATMNSGGNEQYF
TRBJ2-3 TRBD2 NA TRBV6-5 TGTGCCAGCAGTTATCTAGCGGGGCGCACAGATACGCAGTATTTT CASSYLAGRTDTQYF
TRBJ2-7 NA NA TRBV6-5 TGTGCCAGCAGTTACTCGAATGGGCAGGGCGGCTACGAGCAGTACTTC CASSYSNGQGGYEQYF
TRBJ1-4 NA few TRBV24-1 TGTGCCACCAGTGACACAGGGTCTAATGAAAAACTGTTTTTT CATSDTGSNEKLFF
TRBJ2-1 NA NA TRBV11-2 TGTGCCAGCAGCTTAGGATCAGCGCAAAATGAGCAGTTCTTC CASSLGSAQNEQFF
TRBJ2-1 TRBD1 NA TRBV6-5 TGTGCCAGCAGTTGGCTCGGACAGGGTCAGTTTGAGCAGTTCTTC CASSWLGQGQFEQFF
TRBJ2-4 NA NA TRBV2 TGTGCCAGCAGAACAGGGTTAGCCAAAAACATTCAGTACTTC CASRTGLAKNIQYF
TRBJ2-7 NA NA TRBV14 TGTGCCAGCAGCCTCGCGATCCCTTCAGGATCCCAGGAGCAGTACTTC CASSLAIPSGSQEQYF
TRBJ2-1 NA NA TRBV11-2 TGTGCCAGCAGCTTAGTTGTCCGGCTAGTCGGTGAGCAGTTCTTC CASSLVVRLVGEQFF
TRBJ1-2 NA NA TRBV2 TGTGCCAGCAGTGAAGCGCGGGTGGACTATGGCTACACCTTC CASSEARVDYGYTF
TRBJ2-1 NA NA TRBV28 TGTGCCAGCAGTTTCGGTGGGGGGATGTATGAGCAGTTCTTC CASSFGGGMYEQFF
TRBJ2-1 TRBD2 NA TRBV5-4 TGTGCCAGCAGCTTGGGGGGACTAGCGGGATACAATGAGCAGTTCTTC CASSLGGLAGYNEQFF
TRBJ2-3 NA NA TRBV5-1 TGCGCCAGCAGCGCAGGGGACGATATGATAGATACGCAGTATTTT CASSAGDDMIDTQYF
TRBJ2-7 TRBD1 NA TRBV6-2/TRBV6-3 TGTGCCAGCAGTTACCCGCGACAGGGGGGCTACGAGCAGTACTTC CASSYPRQGGYEQYF
TRBJ1-4 NA NA TRBV27 TGTGCCAGCAGTCCCCCCCCACCCGTCCTACGGACTAATGAAAAACTGTTTTTT CASSPPPPVLRTNEKLFF
TRBJ2-3 TRBD2 NA TRBV7-2 TGTGCCAGCAGCTTAGAGGCTAGCGGGACCACAGATACGCAGTATTTT CASSLEASGTTDTQYF
TRBJ1-1 NA NA TRBV29-1 TGCAGCGTCGACCGGGGGATCACTGAAGCTTTCTTT CSVDRGITEAFF
TRBJ1-1 NA few TRBV28 TGTGCCAGCAGAGCACAGGGTCGAGGGAACACTGAAGCTTTCTTT CASRAQGRGNTEAFF
TRBJ2-3 TRBD1 NA TRBV7-2 TGTGCCAGCAGCCTAGACAGGGGGGATACGCAGTATTTT CASSLDRGDTQYF
TRBJ1-1 NA NA TRBV3-1/TRBV3-2 TGTGCCAGCAGCCAAGACGAGGGAAGGAACACTGAAGCTTTCTTT CASSQDEGRNTEAFF
TRBJ2-5 NA NA TRBV6-1 TGTGCCAGCAAACACGGGGGAGAGACCCAGTACTTC CASKHGGETQYF
TRBJ2-2 TRBD2 NA TRBV11-1 TGTGCCAGCAGCTCCGGGGGGATCGGGGAGCTGTTTTTT CASSSGGIGELFF
TRBJ2-7 TRBD1 NA TRBV27 TGTGCCAGCGGAAGGACAGGGGACCGCGAGCAGTACTTC CASGRTGDREQYF
TRBJ2-6 NA NA TRBV24-1 TGTGCCACCGGGGGGGCCTCTGGGGCCAACGTCCTGACTTTC CATGGASGANVLTF
TRBJ2-1 TRBD2 NA TRBV27 TGTGCCAGCAGTTTCCTTCTAGCGGGAGGTCTAAGCTCCTACAATGAGCAGTTCTTC CASSFLLAGGLSSYNEQFF
TRBJ1-1 TRBD1 NA TRBV27 TGTGCCAGCAGTCACCGACAGGGACGTACGAACACTGAAGCTTTCTTT CASSHRQGRTNTEAFF
TRBJ1-4 TRBD1 NA TRBV9 TGTGCCAGCAGCGTAGGCGAGGGGACAGTTAATGAAAAACTGTTTTTT CASSVGEGTVNEKLFF
TRBJ1-2 TRBD1 few TRBV7-2 TGTGCCAGCAGCTTAACCGGGACAGCTCCCCGCTACACCTTC CASSLTGTAPRYTF
TRBJ2-7 TRBD1 NA TRBV6-5 TGTGCCAGCAGGGGGACAGCCTCCTACGAGCAGTACTTC CASRGTASYEQYF
TRBJ2-5 TRBD1 NA TRBV10-3 TGTGCCATCAGTGAGGCCGGGACAGGATTCCAAGAGACCCAGTACTTC CAISEAGTGFQETQYF
TRBJ2-2 TRBD2 NA TRBV6-5 TGTGCCAGCAGTTATGATAGCGGGAGACACACCGGGGAGCTGTTTTTT CASSYDSGRHTGELFF
TRBJ2-7 TRBD1 NA TRBV28 TGTGCCAGCAAAAGACAGGGGGGTCCCTACGAGCAGTACTTC CASKRQGGPYEQYF
TRBJ2-1 TRBD2 NA TRBV27 TGTGCCAGCTCCTGGCGGGAGATTAATGAGCAGTTCTTC CASSWREINEQFF
TRBJ1-5 NA NA TRBV2 TGTGCCAGCAGTGAGCAGGGGCAGGGCAATCAGCCCCAGCATTTT CASSEQGQGNQPQHF
TRBJ1-4 NA NA TRBV7-2 TGTGCCAGCAGGTTCCCCGGGGTGTTTGAAAAACTGTTTTTT CASRFPGVFEKLFF
TRBJ2-7 TRBD1 NA TRBV19 TGTGCCAGTAGTATAGGAGGGGGCAGGTCCTACGAGCAGTACTTC CASSIGGGRSYEQYF
TRBJ2-7 TRBD2 NA TRBV4-2 TGTGCCAGCAGCCAAGTCGGGGATAGCGGGTCTTACGAGCAGTACTTC CASSQVGDSGSYEQYF
TRBJ1-6 NA NA TRBV2 TGTGCCAGCAGTGAAGAAGCCATCTCTAATTCACCCCTCCACTTT CASSEEAISNSPLHF
TRBJ2-3 TRBD2 once TRBV4-1 TGCGCCAGCAGCCTTCAAGCGGGGAGCACAGATACGCAGTATTTT CASSLQAGSTDTQYF
TRBJ2-1 TRBD2 NA TRBV5-1 TGCGCCAGCAGCCAATTAGCGGGAGGTCGGTTGGATGAGCAGTTCTTC CASSQLAGGRLDEQFF
TRBJ2-7 NA NA TRBV5-1 TGCGCCAGCAGCCTGGAAATCGGACTCGTCTCAGGCGAGCAGTACTTC CASSLEIGLVSGEQYF
TRBJ1-2 TRBD1 NA TRBV29-1 TGCAGCGTCGTACAGGGGAACGGTGGCTACACCTTC CSVVQGNGGYTF
TRBJ1-6 NA once TRBV5-6 TGTGCCAGCAGCTTGAGCTCCAACTCCTATAATTCACCCCTCCACTTT CASSLSSNSYNSPLHF
TRBJ2-3 TRBD2 few TRBV9 TGTGCCAGCAGCGTAGCGGGAGGACCCACAGATACGCAGTATTTT CASSVAGGPTDTQYF
TRBJ1-5 NA NA TRBV18 TGTGCCAGCTCACCGGTCCTAGTTAGCAATCAGCCCCAGCATTTT CASSPVLVSNQPQHF
TRBJ1-6 TRBD1 NA TRBV4-3 TGCGCCAGCAGCCGAGCCCACAGACAGGGGAGTTCACCCCTCCACTTT CASSRAHRQGSSPLHF
TRBJ2-1 NA NA TRBV18 TGTGCCAGCTCACCTTTATCATCTGGGCGATTGGGCAATGAGCAGTTCTTC CASSPLSSGRLGNEQFF
TRBJ1-5 NA NA TRBV9 TGTGCCAGCAGCCCCCGCCCCATATCAGGGGAGCAGCCCCAGCATTTT CASSPRPISGEQPQHF
TRBJ1-4 TRBD1 once TRBV2 TGTGCCAGCAGTTACGACAGGGGGCGTGAAAAACTGTTTTTT CASSYDRGREKLFF